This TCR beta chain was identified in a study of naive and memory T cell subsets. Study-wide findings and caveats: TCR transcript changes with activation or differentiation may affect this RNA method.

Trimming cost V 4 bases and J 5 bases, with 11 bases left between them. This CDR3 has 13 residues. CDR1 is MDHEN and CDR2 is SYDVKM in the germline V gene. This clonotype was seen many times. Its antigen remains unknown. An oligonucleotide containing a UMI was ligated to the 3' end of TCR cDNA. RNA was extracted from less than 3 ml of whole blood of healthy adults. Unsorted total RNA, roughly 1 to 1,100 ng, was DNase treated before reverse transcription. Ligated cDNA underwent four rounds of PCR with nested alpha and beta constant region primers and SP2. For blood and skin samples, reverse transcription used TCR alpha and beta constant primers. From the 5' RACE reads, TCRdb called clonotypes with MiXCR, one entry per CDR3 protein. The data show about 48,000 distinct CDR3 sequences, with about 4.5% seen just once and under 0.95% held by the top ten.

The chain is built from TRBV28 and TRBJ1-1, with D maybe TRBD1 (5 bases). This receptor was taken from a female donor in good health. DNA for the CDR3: TGTGCCAGCAGTTCCTTGACAGTGACTGAAGCTTTCTTT. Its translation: CASSSLTVTEAFF.